Sequencing of this TCR beta chain was carried out in a study of cytomegalovirus exposure and HLA in healthy donors (dated 2017 in TCRdb). Context from the whole study: According to an earlier analysis of 587 of the donors, 150 million to 200 million T cells yielded 90 million to 140 million unique TCR beta sequences and approximately 300 Gb of sequence data. In a later genetic analysis, genome-wide SNP genotypes for about three fifths of the 666 donors were used, and that subset was treated as a discovery cohort. HLA typing included class I and class II loci at four-digit resolution. Typing coverage varied by locus: roughly 620-640 donors for A, B, C, DRB1 and DQB1; roughly 560 for DQA1; nearly 610 for DPA1; approximately 490 for DPB1. Donor age, sex, ethnicity and CMV serostatus were compiled alongside the repertoire data. The study used immunosequencing to profile the T cell repertoires of approximately 640 subjects and linked those repertoires to cytomegalovirus serostatus. About 310 gigabases of sequencing data and 80 million or so unique TCR sequences were included in an early release covering over 600 HLA-typed donors. In addition to the first cohort of 666 subjects, a separate validation cohort of 120 different subjects was used. A later analysis re-examined previously published TCR beta repertoires from hundreds of donors and added high-resolution HLA genotyping to investigate patterns of TCR occurrence. About five DR-DQ haplotypes were handled as single units for association and clustering, since linkage in the cohort was strong. Every repertoire in the discovery cohort had been generated on one and the same sequencing platform. Rather than drawing on any new phenotypic data, the later analysis identified candidate immune exposures from TCR beta sequences and the way those sequences occurred across donors. The aim of the study was to test whether cataloging public T cell receptors could identify signatures of past pathogen exposure. High-throughput TCR immunosequencing, statistical association of individual TCRs with disease status, and machine learning were combined to predict cytomegalovirus infection status. To decide whether each TCR beta V gene segment behaved as functional or pseudogenic, an earlier analysis of approximately 600 of the donors relied on high-throughput TCR beta sequencing. On average, around 200,000 unique TCR beta nucleotide sequences were sequenced per donor among a few hundred genotyped donors of the cohort, with roughly 18% of those sequences being non-productive. Of the roughly 400 genotyped donors, approximately 83% fell in the genetic ancestry cluster associated with self-reported Caucasian donors. General findings and caveats noted by the study authors: According to the authors, the approach could potentially be generalized to other disease states and immunological phenotypes. The only immune exposure information available for the cohort was CMV serostatus. A cluster of highly shared sequence variants was judged likely to represent a technical artifact of the sequencing pipeline. The 87-base-pair reads could not distinguish some IMGT-functional V segments, including TRBV6-2 and TRBV6-3, so those segments were excluded. In a later analysis, several top co-occurrence clusters were reported to appear linked to parvovirus B19, influenza, CMV and Epstein-Barr virus. In the study, some 160 TCR beta chains were listed as associated with cytomegalovirus. At a false discovery rate of 0.05, a later analysis linked 16,000 or so TCR beta sequences to specific HLA alleles. In a later analysis, most CMV-associated TCR beta chains were found to appear HLA-restricted, with HLA associations seemingly driven largely by CMV exposure. Sequencing depth was assumed to be roughly uniform across donors in the presence/absence analyses, though that assumption may not hold. In a later analysis, TCR association rates were found to vary across HLA loci, with the most associated TCRs seen for DRB1 alleles and the fewest for HLA-C alleles. According to a later genetic analysis, donors in an Asian-associated ancestry cluster had fewer N-insertions in productive TCRs than the approximately 670-donor mean. Most TCR sequences were observed very rarely across donors, whereas some public TCRs were present in many individuals. V-gene and J-gene trimming of TCR beta chains was associated with a missense DCLRE1C variant in a later genetic analysis, and the association was replicated in an independent cohort. Because HLA typing was unavailable for some donors at each locus, only the typed subset was used in association tests. An earlier analysis of approximately 540 of the donors showed that most TCR beta V segments appeared in productive rearrangements either about 87% or about 30% of the time, which broadly matched IMGT annotations. When HLA alleles, especially DR and DQ, strongly co-occurred, attributing TCR associations to individual alleles was difficult. This cohort had only TCR beta chains sequenced, and the lack of alpha or paired-chain data limited which features could be detected. Linkage disequilibrium might explain the correlated functional status among segregating V segments, but an unknown experimental factor could not be excluded. Because counts were too low, seventeen rarely observed V segments, including chromosome 9 orphons, were left out of the earlier analysis of over 550 of the donors. In a later analysis, HLA-associated TCR beta chains showed more clonal expansion and lower generation probabilities than non-associated chains that were equally common. A further reported finding was that TCR beta sequences accurately predicted the HLA-A and HLA-B alleles for most subjects in the first cohort. In both the original and validation cohorts, the classifier was reported to diagnose cytomegalovirus status with high specificity and sensitivity. Three of the identified cytomegalovirus-associated TCR beta chains were confirmed in vitro to be specific for cytomegalovirus antigens.

Library preparation used the immunoSEQ multiplex PCR assay. For the multiplex PCR, a mixture combining 60 forward primers for TCR Vbeta segments and 13 reverse primers for TCR Jbeta segments was used. The CDR3 region of rearranged TCR beta genes was amplified from genomic DNA with a multiplex PCR assay. On the Illumina HiSeq System, the amplified TCR beta libraries were sequenced as 87-base-pair reads. Turning to the authors' computational methods: A later analysis tallied approximately 87 million unique TCR beta chains across the approximately 670 repertoires, and about 12 million of those chains were shared by two or more donors. Raw reads were error-corrected and collapsed into unique sequences with a nearest-neighbor algorithm that merged closely related sequences to remove PCR and sequencing errors. To assign V, D and J gene segments, CDR3 sequences were aligned to IMGT reference sequences. Each retained sequence needed at least a six-nucleotide match to both a V gene segment and a J gene segment. Rearrangements were classified as productive when the CDR3 lacked stop codons and remained in frame with V and J, and all other rearrangements were classified as non-productive. CDR3 was defined according to IMGT convention as the region running from the second conserved V-encoded cysteine to the conserved J-encoded phenylalanine. In an earlier analysis of 500 to 650 of the donors, sequences lacking an unambiguous match to a single V gene segment were excluded. An earlier analysis of fewer than 750 of the donors called V segments functional above 56.7% productive rearrangements and segregating when the between-donor standard deviation exceeded 5%. A statistical classification framework was built to diagnose cytomegalovirus status from the catalog of TCR beta chain sequences. In a later analysis, TCR nucleotide sequences were compared against IMGT/GENE-DB human TR gene sequences so that V and J genes could be assigned. Using the TCRdist pipeline, a later analysis assigned CDR3 sequences along with most-parsimonious VDJ recombination scenarios. A later analysis defined each TCR beta chain by its CDR3 amino acid sequence plus V-gene family, and excluded reads lacking a unique V-gene family. A later analysis removed over 500 highly shared, low-generation-probability nucleotide sequences to deal with suspected cross-contamination and a sequencing artifact. A later analysis calculated a clonal expansion index for each public chain from normalized within-repertoire ranks of inferred template counts. A later analysis computed generation probabilities with a VDJ recombination model fitted to out-of-frame rearrangements, and checked the results against IGoR. In a later analysis, TCR-TCR, TCR-HLA and TCR-CMV co-occurrence was scored with hypergeometric tests, and a repertoire-size bias correction was applied to TCR pairs. In a later analysis, false discovery rates were estimated by permuting HLA or CMV assignments 20 times. In a later analysis, co-occurring TCRs were grouped using DBSCAN, and TCRdist sequence similarity was added for clustering within HLA-allele-positive subsets. Repertoires with fewer than 30,000 or more than 120,000 public chains, plus five repertoires with anomalous nucleotide sharing, were excluded from co-occurrence clustering. TCRdb's version of the immuneACCESS table is confined to in-frame rearrangements and falls short of the full clone set. An unresolved V gene accounts for under half of the shortfall where checked; the remainder is of unknown origin. From that table come the V and J calls and clone size; the DNA was used to work out D and trimming. In all, the sample holds about 190,000 clones, and more than 70% of those were seen once. The top ten clonotypes cover 4.5% to 5.5% of the sample.

The cohort comprised several hundred healthy bone marrow donors. At the time of sampling, every cohort member was nominally healthy, though immune exposures that went unrecorded were likely present. The donor tested CMV seropositive and was one of the 289 seropositive cohort members. Every donor gave a peripheral blood sample, and the peripheral blood mononuclear cells from that sample were used for TCR beta sequencing. The Qiagen DNeasy Blood Extraction Kit was used to extract genomic DNA from the blood cell samples. A word on this clone: Its recognized antigen is unknown. It has no much larger one-base neighbor in the sample; base qualities were not kept.

For CDR1 and CDR2, the germline V gene lists SNHLY and FYNNEI. The CDR3, cysteine through phenylalanine, is 14 amino acids long. The sequence is cut down to CDR3 DNA, 42 bases in frame from base 1. V loses 6 bases at its end and J loses 1 base; junction bases beyond the gene matches: 1. The sequencing input was PBMCs. Here the chain combines TRBV2 and TRBJ2-2; 8 nucleotides in the junction match TRBD1. The receptor was isolated from a man between 25 and 39 years old in good health and CMV-seropositive. The nucleotides read TGTGCCAGCAGGGACAGGGTGAACACCGGGGAGCTGTTTTTT. Protein translation: CASRDRVNTGELFF.